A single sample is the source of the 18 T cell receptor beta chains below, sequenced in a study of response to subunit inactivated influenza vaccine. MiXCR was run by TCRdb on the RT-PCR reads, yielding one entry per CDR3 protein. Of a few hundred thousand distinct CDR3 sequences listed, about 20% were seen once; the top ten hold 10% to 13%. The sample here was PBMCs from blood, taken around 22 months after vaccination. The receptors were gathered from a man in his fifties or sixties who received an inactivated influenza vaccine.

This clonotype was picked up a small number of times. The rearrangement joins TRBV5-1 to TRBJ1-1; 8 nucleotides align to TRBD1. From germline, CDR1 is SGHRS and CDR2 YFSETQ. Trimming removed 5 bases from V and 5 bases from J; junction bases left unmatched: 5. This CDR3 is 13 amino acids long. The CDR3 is CASRYTGGTEAFF. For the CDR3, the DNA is TGCGCCAGCAGGTACACAGGGGGGACTGAAGCTTTCTTT.

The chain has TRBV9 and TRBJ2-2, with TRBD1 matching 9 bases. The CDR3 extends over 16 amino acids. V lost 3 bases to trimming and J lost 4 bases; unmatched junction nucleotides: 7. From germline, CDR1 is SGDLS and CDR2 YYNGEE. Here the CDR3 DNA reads TGTGCCAGCAGCGCCCAGGACAGGGGAGCCACCGGGGAGCTGTTTTTT. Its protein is CASSAQDRGATGELFF.

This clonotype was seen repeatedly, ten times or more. CDR3 in DNA: TGCAGTGCTAGAGCCGGGACAGATAATTCACCCCTCCACTTT. It codes for CSARAGTDNSPLHF. The rearrangement uses TRBV20-1 and TRBJ1-6; 7 bases agree with TRBD1. The CDR3 covers 14 residues. The ends lost 1 base at V and 5 bases at J; junction bases unmatched: 2. Germline V gives CDR1 DFQATT, CDR2 SNEGSKA (reference sequence).

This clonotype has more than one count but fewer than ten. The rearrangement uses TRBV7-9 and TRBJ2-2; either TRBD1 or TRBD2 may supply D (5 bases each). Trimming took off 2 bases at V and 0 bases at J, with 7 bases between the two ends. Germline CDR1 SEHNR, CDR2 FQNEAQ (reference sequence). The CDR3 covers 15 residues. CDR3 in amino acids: CASSLRDANTGELFF. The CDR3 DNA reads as TGTGCCAGCAGCTTACGGGACGCGAACACCGGGGAGCTGTTTTTT.

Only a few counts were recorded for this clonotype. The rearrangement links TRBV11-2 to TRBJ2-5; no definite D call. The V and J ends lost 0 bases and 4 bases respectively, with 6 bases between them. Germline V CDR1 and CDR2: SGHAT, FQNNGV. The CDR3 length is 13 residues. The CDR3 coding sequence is TGTGCCAGCAGCTTAGAAGTCACAGAGACCCAGTACTTC. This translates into CASSLEVTETQYF.

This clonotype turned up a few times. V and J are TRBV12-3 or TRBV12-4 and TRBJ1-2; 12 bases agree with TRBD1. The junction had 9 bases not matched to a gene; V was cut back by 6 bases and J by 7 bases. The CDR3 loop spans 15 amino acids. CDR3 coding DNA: TGTGCCAGCAGCACCCACGGGACAGGGGGCGGTGGCTACACCTTC. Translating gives CASSTHGTGGGGYTF.

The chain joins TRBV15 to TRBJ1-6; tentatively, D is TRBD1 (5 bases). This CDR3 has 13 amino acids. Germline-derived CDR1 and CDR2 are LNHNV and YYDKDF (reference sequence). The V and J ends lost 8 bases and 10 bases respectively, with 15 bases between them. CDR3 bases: TGTGCCACCGGGGGAGGGGTGAACTCACCCCTCCACTTT. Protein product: CATGGGVNSPLHF.

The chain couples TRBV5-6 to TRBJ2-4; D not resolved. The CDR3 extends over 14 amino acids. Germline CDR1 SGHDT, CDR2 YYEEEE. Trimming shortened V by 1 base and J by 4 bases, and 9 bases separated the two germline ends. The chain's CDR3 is CASSLRSRKNIQYF. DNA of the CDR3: TGTGCCAGCAGCTTGCGCAGTCGGAAAAACATTCAGTACTTC.

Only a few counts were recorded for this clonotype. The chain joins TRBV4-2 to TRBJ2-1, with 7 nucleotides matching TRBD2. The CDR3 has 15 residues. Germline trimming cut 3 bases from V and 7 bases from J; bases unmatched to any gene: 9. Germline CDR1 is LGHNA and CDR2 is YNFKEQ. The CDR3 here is CASSQVLALRNEQFF. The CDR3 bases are TGTGCCAGCAGCCAGGTACTAGCGTTAAGGAATGAGCAGTTCTTC.

The CDR3 DNA sequence: TGCAGTGCTAGAGATATGGCGGGAGGGGGGGAGGAGCAGTTCTTC. This translates into CSARDMAGGGEEQFF. The rearrangement joins TRBV20-1 to TRBJ2-1, with 9 nucleotides matching TRBD2. V was pared by 0 bases and J by 10 bases, with 10 bases of the junction left unmatched. The CDR3 has 15 residues. The germline V gene has CDR1 DFQATT and CDR2 SNEGSKA (reference sequence).

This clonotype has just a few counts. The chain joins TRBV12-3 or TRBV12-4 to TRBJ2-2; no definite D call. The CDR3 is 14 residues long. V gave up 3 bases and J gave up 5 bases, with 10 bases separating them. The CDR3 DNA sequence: TGTGCCAGCAGTTTTTCAGGTCCGACCGGGGAGCTGTTTTTT. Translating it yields CASSFSGPTGELFF.

The CDR3, as DNA: TGTGCCAGCAGCTTTGCTCCCGGGGAGCTGTTTTTT. This gives the protein CASSFAPGELFF. The gene calls are TRBV7-8 and TRBJ2-2; D uncertain. The CDR3 length is 12 residues. Germline V lookup: CDR1 SGHVS, CDR2 FQNEAQ. V lost 3 bases and J 6 bases, leaving 5 bases between the germline ends.

CDR3 bases: TGTGCCAGCAGCAAAGGGACAGAGCAGAATGAGCAGTTCTTC. Translation gives CASSKGTEQNEQFF. The J gene is TRBJ2-1, the V gene TRBV9; TRBD1 agrees at 7 bases. The CDR3 is 14 residues long. V lost 4 bases and J lost 7; bases outside the gene matches: 8. The germline V gene encodes CDR1 SGDLS and CDR2 YYNGEE.

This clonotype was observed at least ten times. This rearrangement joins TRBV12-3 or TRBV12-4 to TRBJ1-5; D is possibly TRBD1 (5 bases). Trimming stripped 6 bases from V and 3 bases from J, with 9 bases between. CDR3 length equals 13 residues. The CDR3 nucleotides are TGTGCCAGCAGCCCCGGGACCAATCAGCCCCAGCATTTT. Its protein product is CASSPGTNQPQHF.

CDR3 sequence (DNA): TGCAGTGCTCACAGGGGGAGTAAGACCCAGTACTTC. Encoded protein: CSAHRGSKTQYF. The gene calls are TRBV20-1 and TRBJ2-5, with 8 bases matching TRBD1. The length of the CDR3 is 12 residues. Germline CDR1 is DFQATT and CDR2 is SNEGSKA (reference sequence). V lost 5 bases to trimming and J lost 6 bases; unmatched junction nucleotides: 5.

The CDR3 here is CASSWTQGHGYTF. CDR3 DNA: TGTGCCAGCAGTTGGACACAAGGCCATGGCTACACCTTC. The chain has TRBV6-2 or TRBV6-3 and TRBJ1-2; weak D call: TRBD1 (5 bases). The CDR3 runs to 13 residues. CDR1 is MNHEY, CDR2 SVGEGT, per germline. Trimming pared 4 bases from V and 6 bases from J, leaving 12 bases between.

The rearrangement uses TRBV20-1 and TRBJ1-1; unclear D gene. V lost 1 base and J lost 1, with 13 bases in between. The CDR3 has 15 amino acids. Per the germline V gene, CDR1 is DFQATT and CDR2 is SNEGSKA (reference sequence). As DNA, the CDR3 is TGCAGTGCTAGAGGAAAGGGCAGCTGGAACACTGAAGCTTTCTTT. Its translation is CSARGKGSWNTEAFF.

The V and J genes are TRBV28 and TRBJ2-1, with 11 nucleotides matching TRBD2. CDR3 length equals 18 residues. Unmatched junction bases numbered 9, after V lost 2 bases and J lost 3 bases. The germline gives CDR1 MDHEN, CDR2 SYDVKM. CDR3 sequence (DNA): TGTGCCAGCAGTTTAGGGGGGTGGGGACTAGCGGTCTACAATGAGCAGTTCTTC. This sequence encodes CASSLGGWGLAVYNEQFF.